Below are 11 T cell receptor beta chains sequenced from a single sample in a study of blood T cell repertoires in COVID-19. The data were produced by immunoSEQ multiplex PCR, yet TCRdb's version contains in-frame clones alone and is incomplete. The sample has about 280,000 clones, under 90% seen once; the top ten hold 1.9%. Sequencing input: PBMCs or T cells enriched from blood (not recorded which). These TCRs come from a woman aged 55-75 years who had recovered from COVID-19.

The V and J genes are TRBV9 and TRBJ2-5; 9 nucleotides agree with TRBD1. The CDR3 has 15 amino acids. Looked up from germline, CDR1 is SGDLS and CDR2 is YYNGEE. Trimming removed 2 bases from V and 7 bases from J; junction bases left unmatched: 9. In nucleotides, the CDR3 is TGTGCCAGCAGCGTGGAACAGGGGGCTGGCGTGACCCAGTACTTC. The encoded protein is CASSVEQGAGVTQYF.

Turning to this clone: Other DNA sequences in this specimen translate into the identical CDR3. The chain combines TRBV30 with TRBJ2-3; 11 bases match TRBD2. The CDR3 covers 15 residues. Germline values: CDR1 GTSNPN, CDR2 SVGIG (reference sequence). Trimming at V came to 2 bases and at J to 4 bases, leaving 5 bases not matched to a gene. CDR3 region: CAWSFSGGAPDTQYF. The CDR3, as DNA: TGTGCCTGGAGTTTTAGCGGGGGGGCCCCAGATACGCAGTATTTT.

This chain connects TRBV2 to TRBJ1-4; tentatively, D is TRBD1 (5 bases). Trimming stripped 6 bases from V and 3 bases from J, with 8 bases between. The CDR3 sequence is 13 residues long. Germline CDR1 and CDR2: SNHLY and FYNNEI. The DNA for the CDR3 is TGTGCCAGCAGCGGGGGGGCTAATGAAAAACTGTTTTTT. It translates to CASSGGANEKLFF.

This clone was picked up one time. The chain recombines TRBV7-8 with TRBJ2-7; 10 bases map to TRBD2. CDR1 and CDR2 (germline): SGHVS, FQNEAQ. The junction had 5 bases not matched to a gene; V was cut back by 5 bases and J by 4 bases. This CDR3 spans 14 amino acids. CDR3 sequence (DNA): TGTGCCAGCAGCACCGGACTAGCGGTATACGAGCAGTACTTC. It translates to CASSTGLAVYEQYF.

V usage is TRBV7-9 and J usage is TRBJ1-1; the D gene is possibly TRBD1 (5 bases). V was shortened by 9 bases and J by 0 bases, with 20 bases between the two germline ends. Looked up from germline, CDR1 is SEHNR and CDR2 is FQNEAQ (reference sequence). The CDR3 is made up of 16 amino acids. Here the CDR3 reads CASHRRGGLVNTEAFF. The CDR3 coding sequence is TGTGCCAGTCACAGGAGGGGTGGGCTCGTGAACACTGAAGCTTTCTTT.

This clone was counted only a few times. This sequence joins TRBV20-1 and TRBJ1-2, with D possibly matching TRBD1 (5 bases). Looked up from germline, CDR1 is DFQATT and CDR2 is SNEGSKA (reference sequence). The CDR3 is 11 amino acids. The V and J ends lost 3 bases and 8 bases respectively, with 10 bases between them. Here the CDR3 DNA reads TGCAGTGCTAGGACAGTACAGGGCTACACCTTC. This encodes CSARTVQGYTF.

The rearrangement links TRBV28 to TRBJ2-1, with 8 bases aligning to TRBD2. Germline lookup yields CDR1 MDHEN and CDR2 SYDVKM. The CDR3 runs 17 residues. J was trimmed by 2 bases and V by 7 bases; bases with no gene match: 13. The DNA of the CDR3 is TGTGCCAGCACCGAATTAGGGGGGCGGGAGGCCTACAATGAGCAGTTCTTC. This translates into CASTELGGREAYNEQFF.

The chain employs TRBV24-1 and TRBJ2-2; D possibly corresponds to TRBD2 (6 bases). Per the germline V gene, CDR1 is KGHDR and CDR2 is SFDVKD. V was trimmed by 9 bases and J by 6 bases, leaving 13 bases between them. The CDR3 runs 13 residues. The CDR3 DNA sequence: TGTGCCACCTCGGCCGGGGGTGCCGGGGAGCTGTTTTTT. Translating gives CATSAGGAGELFF.

J is TRBJ1-3 and V is TRBV6-5; D call uncertain. The CDR3 contains 16 residues. CDR1 and CDR2 from the germline V gene are MNHEY and SVGAGI. The germline V and J ends were trimmed by 6 bases and 3 bases, with 18 bases remaining between them. CDR3: CASSYGPEGNGNTIYF. The CDR3 nucleotides read TGTGCCAGCAGCTACGGACCCGAGGGAAATGGAAACACCATATATTTT.

The chain couples TRBV2 to TRBJ1-4; possibly TRBD1 for D (5 bases). CDR1 is SNHLY, CDR2 FYNNEI, per germline. The CDR3 has 13 residues. The V end was cut by 8 bases, the J end by 11 bases, with 18 bases between. The CDR3 loop reads CASGRGGIRKLFF. The CDR3 DNA follows: TGTGCCAGCGGTAGGGGAGGGATCCGGAAACTGTTTTTT.

The rearrangement joins TRBV12-2 to TRBJ1-1; TRBD1, the table's D call, was not compared with the DNA. TRBV12-2 is noted as a pseudogene. The CDR3 covers 14 residues. CDR3 loop: CASRWDRPNTEAFF. CDR3 nucleotide sequence: TGTGCAAGTCGCTGGGACAGACCGAACACTGAAGCTTTCTTT.